This passage covers 24 T cell receptor beta chains from one sample sequenced in a study of T cell repertoires in cytomegalovirus infection. TCRdb used MiXCR to reprocess the reads, holding one entry per CDR3 protein. The sample includes around 710,000 distinct CDR3 sequences, 29% seen only once; the top ten take about 12%. For these receptors, no antigen is known. The sample in question was cultured CD8+ T cells from PBMCs, obtained from culture after CMV antigen stimulation. Source of these receptors: a human donor in good health (CMV status not recorded). Some clones in this sample may be carry-over from other donors' samples.

This rearrangement joins TRBV10-3 to TRBJ1-2; D remains unclear. There are 13 residues in the CDR3. Germline V lookup: CDR1 ENHRY, CDR2 SYGVKD. Trimming took off 8 bases at V and 4 bases at J, with 14 bases between the two ends. The CDR3 region is CAIRQRDGYGYTF. The CDR3 DNA reads as TGTGCCATCCGTCAGAGGGATGGCTATGGCTACACCTTC.

The chain joins TRBV4-2 to TRBJ2-3; D is uncertain. This CDR3 contains 16 residues. CDR1 is LGHNA, CDR2 YNFKEQ, per germline. V shed 3 bases and J shed 0 bases, with 13 bases lying between them. CDR3 bases: TGTGCCAGCAGCCAGTACAGTGGATCTAGCACAGATACGCAGTATTTT. Protein: CASSQYSGSSTDTQYF.

This clonotype was counted a few times. This rearrangement joins TRBV6-2 or TRBV6-3 to TRBJ2-3; the D call may be TRBD1 or TRBD2 (5 bases each). The V gene's germline CDR1 is MNHEY and CDR2 SVGEGT. This CDR3 region has 13 residues. The germline V and J ends were trimmed by 5 bases and 5 bases, with 11 bases remaining between them. The CDR3 here is CASSGTFVDTQYF. In DNA form, the CDR3 reads TGTGCCAGCAGTGGGACGTTCGTAGATACGCAGTATTTT.

The rearrangement joins TRBV5-5 to TRBJ1-2; 12 bases match TRBD1. The CDR3 spans 16 residues. Germline trimming cut 4 bases from V and 4 bases from J; bases unmatched to any gene: 8. Germline lookup yields CDR1 SGHKS and CDR2 YYEKEE (reference sequence). The CDR3 loop reads CASSPGQGASSYGYTF. Written as DNA, the CDR3 is TGTGCCAGCAGCCCGGGACAGGGGGCGAGTAGCTATGGCTACACCTTC. Full variable domain (missing parts from reference TRBV5-5 and TRBJ1-2): DAGVTQSPTHLIKTRGQQVTLRCSPISGHKSVSWYQQVLGQGPQFIFQYYEKEERGRGNFPDRFSARQFPNYSSELNVNALLLGDSALYLCASSPGQGASSYGYTFGSGTRLTVV.

In this sample, this clonotype turned up a few times. V gene TRBV28 combines with J gene TRBJ2-3; 9 bases line up with TRBD1. CDR1 and CDR2 from the germline V gene are MDHEN and SYDVKM. Unmatched junction bases numbered 7, after V lost 7 bases and J lost 5 bases. The CDR3 is made up of 14 amino acids. CDR3 sequence: CASTRDRVLDTQYF. CDR3 coding DNA: TGTGCCAGCACCAGGGACAGGGTCCTAGATACGCAGTATTTT.

The J gene is TRBJ1-1, the V gene TRBV6-5, with 7 bases identical to TRBD1. The germline CDR1 and CDR2 sequences are MNHEY and SVGAGI. Germline trimming cut 3 bases from V and 3 bases from J; bases unmatched to any gene: 10. This CDR3 has 16 amino acids. This CDR3 reads CASSYVTGASDTEAFF. As DNA, the CDR3 is TGTGCCAGCAGTTATGTAACAGGGGCTTCGGACACTGAAGCTTTCTTT.

This clonotype was detected only once. The CDR3 loop reads CASSQDPFTSGGNTGELFF. In DNA form, the CDR3 reads TGCGCCAGCAGCCAAGATCCCTTCACTAGCGGGGGAAACACCGGGGAGCTGTTTTTT. V and J are TRBV4-3 and TRBJ2-2; 11 nucleotides line up with TRBD2. The CDR3 sequence is 19 residues long. V was clipped by 0 bases and J by 2 bases; unmatched bases: 8. In germline, CDR1 is LGHNA, CDR2 YSLEER.

The chain combines TRBV7-2 with TRBJ2-7; 9 nucleotides match TRBD2. Germline assignment: CDR1 SGHTA and CDR2 FQGNSA. The trim removed 2 bases at V and 2 bases at J, leaving 13 bases unmatched. This CDR3 is built from 18 residues. This chain's CDR3 is CASSLKRPIAGVPYEQYF. The CDR3 DNA follows: TGTGCCAGCAGCTTAAAGCGGCCTATAGCGGGGGTCCCCTACGAGCAGTACTTC.

The chain has TRBV10-3 and TRBJ2-2; 9 bases fit TRBD2. This CDR3 has 15 residues. Germline assignment: CDR1 ENHRY and CDR2 SYGVKD. The junction had 4 bases not matched to a gene; V was cut back by 8 bases and J by 0 bases. Here the CDR3 reads CAIGSGGSNTGELFF. The CDR3 bases are TGTGCCATCGGTAGCGGGGGATCGAACACCGGGGAGCTGTTTTTT.

This clonotype was recorded many times. CDR3 sequence (DNA): TGTGCCAGCAGCCCCCGACCTGACGATACGCAGTATTTT. Protein sequence: CASSPRPDDTQYF. The chain employs TRBV7-9 and TRBJ2-3; D not certain. The CDR3 sequence is 13 residues long. V was pared by 5 bases and J by 6 bases, with 12 bases between. Germline CDR1 reads SEHNR; CDR2 reads FQNEAQ (reference sequence). Filled out from reference TRBV7-9 and TRBJ2-3, the complete variable domain reads DTGVSQNPRHKITKRGQNVTFRCDPISEHNRLYWYRQTLGQGPEFLTYFQNEAQLEKSRLLSDRFSAERPKGSFSTLEIQRTEQGDSAMYLCASSPRPDDTQYFGPGTRLTVL.

This clonotype was recorded at least ten times. This sequence joins TRBV7-9 and TRBJ2-3, with D possibly TRBD1 on 5 matching bases. Per germline, CDR1 SEHNR and CDR2 FQNEAQ (reference sequence). The CDR3 runs to 14 residues. V was clipped by 5 bases and J by 6 bases, with 15 bases between them. For the CDR3, the DNA is TGTGCCAGCAGCAGGACGTATCAGGGTGATACGCAGTATTTT. This sequence encodes CASSRTYQGDTQYF.

The chain has TRBV25-1 and TRBJ2-7; 12 bases match TRBD1. The length of the CDR3 is 18 residues. The ends lost 7 bases at V and 2 bases at J; junction bases unmatched: 15. Germline CDR1 reads MGHDK; CDR2 reads SYGVNS. CDR3 residues: CASMSGTGGDPFTYEQYF. The CDR3 DNA follows: TGTGCCAGCATGAGCGGGACAGGGGGCGACCCCTTTACCTACGAGCAGTACTTC.

This clonotype showed up many times. The chain carries TRBV7-9 and TRBJ2-3, with TRBD2 as a possible D gene (5 bases). The CDR3 runs 12 residues. V was clipped by 5 bases and J by 5 bases, with 8 bases between them. Germline-derived CDR1 and CDR2 are SEHNR and FQNEAQ (reference sequence). The CDR3 DNA follows: TGTGCCAGCAGCCCCAGCGGAGATACGCAGTATTTT. It translates to CASSPSGDTQYF.

This clonotype was counted a few times. The chain carries TRBV6-1 and TRBJ1-2; a weak D match, TRBD1 (5 bases). The CDR3 is made up of 13 amino acids. Looked up from germline, CDR1 is MNHNS and CDR2 is SASEGT. V was trimmed by 4 bases and J by 7 bases, leaving 13 bases between them. In nucleotides, the CDR3 is TGTGCCAGCAGTGCCGGGACTAGGGGTGGCTACACCTTC. Protein sequence: CASSAGTRGGYTF.

This chain's CDR3 is CASPGTFSYNEQFF. CDR3 coding DNA: TGTGCCAGCCCCGGGACATTCTCCTACAATGAGCAGTTCTTC. The rearrangement uses TRBV2 and TRBJ2-1; D may be TRBD1 (6 bases). Germline V gene data show CDR1 as SNHLY and CDR2 as FYNNEI. The V and J ends lost 8 bases and 0 bases respectively, with 11 bases between them. CDR3 length equals 14 residues. Based on the CDR3 plus reference TRBV2 and TRBJ2-1, the full variable domain is EPEVTQTPSHQVTQMGQEVILRCVPISNHLYFYWYRQILGQKVEFLVSFYNNEISEKSEIFDDQFSVERPDGSNFTLKIRSTKLEDSAMYFCASPGTFSYNEQFFGPGTRLTVL.

This rearrangement joins TRBV20-1 to TRBJ2-3, with D maybe TRBD1 (5 bases). There are 15 residues in the CDR3. From germline, CDR1 is DFQATT and CDR2 SNEGSKA (reference sequence). The V gene lost 0 bases and the J gene lost 2 bases, with 12 bases spanning the gap. The CDR3 DNA reads TGCAGTGCTAGAGATCGGGCAGGGATCACAGATACGCAGTATTTT. It translates to CSARDRAGITDTQYF.

This chain links TRBV6-6 with TRBJ2-7, with D possibly matching TRBD1 (6 bases). The CDR3 is 14 amino acids. Germline CDR1 is MNHNY and CDR2 is SVGAGI (reference sequence). The ends were cut back, 2 bases at V and 3 bases at J, with 11 bases in the middle. The chain's CDR3 is CASSYRDTFYEQYV. CDR3 DNA: TGTGCCAGCAGTTACCGGGACACCTTCTACGAGCAGTACGTC.

This sequence joins TRBV6-2 or TRBV6-3 and TRBJ2-7; D uncertain. The CDR3 extends over 14 amino acids. Germline CDR1 and CDR2: MNHEY and SVGEGT. The V and J ends lost 2 bases and 4 bases respectively, with 12 bases between them. CDR3 sequence: CASSYLPRVYEQYV. CDR3 DNA: TGTGCCAGCAGTTACCTACCCCGGGTGTACGAGCAGTACGTC.

J is TRBJ2-7 and V is TRBV14; TRBD1 or TRBD2 may be the D gene (5 bases each). Per the germline V gene, CDR1 is SGHDN and CDR2 is FVKESK. The CDR3 loop spans 13 amino acids. Written as DNA, the CDR3 is TGTGCCTGCAGCCCTCGGGACCGCTACGAGCAGTACGTC. It specifies CACSPRDRYEQYV.

The chain uses TRBV27 and TRBJ2-7; D may correspond to TRBD1 or TRBD2 (5 bases each). Trimming left V 4 bases short and J 3 bases short, with 19 bases between. This CDR3 region has 16 residues. Looked up from germline, CDR1 is MNHEY and CDR2 is SMNVEV (reference sequence). CDR3 DNA sequence: TGTGCCAGCAGTTCCTCCAGAGGGGAGACGTTCTACGAGCAGTACTTC. Protein product: CASSSSRGETFYEQYF.

The chain carries TRBV7-3 and TRBJ2-3, with 9 bases aligning to TRBD1. The length of the CDR3 is 15 residues. V was pared by 5 bases and J by 7 bases, with 10 bases of the junction left unmatched. Germline CDR1 and CDR2: SGHTA and FQGTGA. DNA for the CDR3: TGTGCCAGCAGCCCGCGGGGACAGGGCGTCCATACGCAGTATTTT. Its translation: CASSPRGQGVHTQYF.

This clonotype has a handful of counts. This rearrangement joins TRBV12-3 or TRBV12-4 to TRBJ1-2; 7 bases fit TRBD1. This CDR3 has 13 residues. Trimming cost V 3 bases and J 8 bases; bases outside gene matches: 6. The CDR3 coding sequence is TGTGCCAGCAGTTTTCGAGGGGGCATCGGCTACACCTTC. This translates into CASSFRGGIGYTF.

The chain links TRBV6-6 to TRBJ1-1; 7 nucleotides align to TRBD1. V lost 0 bases and J lost 1; bases outside the gene matches: 5. CDR1 and CDR2 from the germline V gene are MNHNY and SVGAGI (reference sequence). The CDR3 contains 16 residues. The CDR3 protein is CASSYSTGWANTEAFF. In DNA form, the CDR3 reads TGTGCCAGCAGTTACTCGACAGGGTGGGCGAACACTGAAGCTTTCTTT.

This chain uses TRBV12-3 or TRBV12-4 with TRBJ1-2; possibly TRBD1 for D (5 bases). Between the trimmed V and J ends, which lost 1 base and 5 bases, there was a span of 8 bases. This CDR3 spans 13 amino acids. In nucleotides, the CDR3 is TGTGCCAGCAGTTTAGAGACAGCATATGGCTACACCTTC. It specifies CASSLETAYGYTF.